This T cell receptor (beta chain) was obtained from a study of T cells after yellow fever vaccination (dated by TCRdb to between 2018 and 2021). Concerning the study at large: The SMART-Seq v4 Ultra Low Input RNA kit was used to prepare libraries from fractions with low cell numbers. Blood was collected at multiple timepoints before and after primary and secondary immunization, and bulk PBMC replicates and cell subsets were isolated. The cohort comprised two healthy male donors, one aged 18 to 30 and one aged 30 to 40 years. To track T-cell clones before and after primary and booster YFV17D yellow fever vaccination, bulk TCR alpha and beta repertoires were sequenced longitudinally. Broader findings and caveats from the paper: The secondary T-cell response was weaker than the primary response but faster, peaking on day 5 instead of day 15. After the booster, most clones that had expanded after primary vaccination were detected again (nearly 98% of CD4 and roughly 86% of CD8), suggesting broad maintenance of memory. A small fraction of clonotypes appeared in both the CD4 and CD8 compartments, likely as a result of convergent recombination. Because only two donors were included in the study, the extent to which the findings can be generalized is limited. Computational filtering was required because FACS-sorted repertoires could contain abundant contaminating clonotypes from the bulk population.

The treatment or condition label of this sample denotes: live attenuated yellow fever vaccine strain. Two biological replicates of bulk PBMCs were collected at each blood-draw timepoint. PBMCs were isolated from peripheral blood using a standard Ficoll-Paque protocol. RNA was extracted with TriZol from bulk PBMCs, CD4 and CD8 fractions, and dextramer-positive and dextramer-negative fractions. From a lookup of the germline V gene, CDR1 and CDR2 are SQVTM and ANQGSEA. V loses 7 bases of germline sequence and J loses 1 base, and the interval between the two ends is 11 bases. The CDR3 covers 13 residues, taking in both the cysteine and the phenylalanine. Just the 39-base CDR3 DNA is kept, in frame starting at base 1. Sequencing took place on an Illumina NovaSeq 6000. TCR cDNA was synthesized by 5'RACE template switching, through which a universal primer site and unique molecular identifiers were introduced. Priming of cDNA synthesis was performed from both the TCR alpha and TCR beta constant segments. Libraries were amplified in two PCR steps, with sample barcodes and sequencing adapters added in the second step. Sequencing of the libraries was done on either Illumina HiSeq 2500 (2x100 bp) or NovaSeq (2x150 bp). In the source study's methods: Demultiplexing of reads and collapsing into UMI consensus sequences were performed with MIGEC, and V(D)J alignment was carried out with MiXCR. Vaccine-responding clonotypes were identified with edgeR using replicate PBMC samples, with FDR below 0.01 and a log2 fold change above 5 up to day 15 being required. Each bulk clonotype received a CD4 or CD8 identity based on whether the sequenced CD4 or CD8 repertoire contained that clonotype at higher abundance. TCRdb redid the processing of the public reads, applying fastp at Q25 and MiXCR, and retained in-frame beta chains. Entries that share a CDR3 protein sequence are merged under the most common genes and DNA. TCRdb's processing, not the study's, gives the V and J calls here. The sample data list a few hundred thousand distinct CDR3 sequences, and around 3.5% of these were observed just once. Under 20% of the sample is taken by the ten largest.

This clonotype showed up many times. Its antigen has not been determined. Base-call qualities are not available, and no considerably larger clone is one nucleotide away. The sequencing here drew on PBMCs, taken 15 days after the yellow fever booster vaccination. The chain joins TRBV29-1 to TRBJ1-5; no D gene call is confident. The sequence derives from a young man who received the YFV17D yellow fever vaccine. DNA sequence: TGCAGCGCCCAGTCCGAGAGCAATCAGCCCCAGCATTTT. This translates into CSAQSESNQPQHF.